Listed below are T cell receptor beta chains from one sample, sequenced in a study of metastatic and nonmetastatic thyroid tumors. TCRdb ran MiXCR on the PCR reads. The sample carries around 40,000 clones, roughly a quarter recorded once. The sample comprised blood. Receptors were obtained from a female donor with papillary thyroid cancer or a benign thyroid nodule (not recorded which). Some clones in this sample may be carry-over from other donors' samples. Each CDR3 is given with its conserved first and last residue. Each record gives: clone size, J gene, V gene, D gene, CDR3 protein, CDR3 DNA. The D gene is left open where the match is weak. The size field is filled for only some rows; it gives once, few, many or a size class.

clone size: few
J gene: TRBJ1-2
V gene: TRBV15
D gene: -
CDR3 protein: CATSRGQGSFYGYTF
CDR3 DNA: TGTGCCACCAGCAGAGGTCAGGGTTCTTTCTATGGCTACACCTTC

clone size: many
J gene: TRBJ2-5
V gene: TRBV7-9
D gene: TRBD1
CDR3 protein: CASSSGGETQYF
CDR3 DNA: TGTGCCAGCAGCTCAGGGGGAGAGACCCAGTACTTC

clone size: -
J gene: TRBJ1-1
V gene: TRBV28
D gene: -
CDR3 protein: CASSFLPPSEAFF
CDR3 DNA: TGTGCCAGCAGTTTCCTCCCCCCCAGTGAAGCTTTCTTT

clone size: medium-sized
J gene: TRBJ2-3
V gene: TRBV6-4
D gene: TRBD2
CDR3 protein: CASSLSSGSADTQYF
CDR3 DNA: TGTGCCAGCAGCCTTTCTAGCGGGAGTGCAGATACGCAGTATTTT

clone size: -
J gene: TRBJ1-5
V gene: TRBV11-2
D gene: -
CDR3 protein: CASSLTDSNQPQHF
CDR3 DNA: TGTGCCAGCAGCTTGACAGATAGCAATCAGCCCCAGCATTTT

clone size: many
J gene: TRBJ2-7
V gene: TRBV4-1
D gene: -
CDR3 protein: CASSQQSRDWGGEQYF
CDR3 DNA: TGCGCCAGCAGCCAACAGTCCCGGGACTGGGGCGGGGAGCAGTACTTC

clone size: few
J gene: TRBJ2-1
V gene: TRBV19
D gene: -
CDR3 protein: CASSSVGSAYNEQFF
CDR3 DNA: TGTGCCAGTAGTTCTGTGGGATCGGCCTACAATGAGCAGTTCTTC

clone size: -
J gene: TRBJ2-7
V gene: TRBV20-1
D gene: -
CDR3 protein: CSARGGEAYEQYF
CDR3 DNA: TGCAGTGCTAGAGGTGGCGAGGCCTACGAGCAGTACTTC

clone size: many
J gene: TRBJ2-5
V gene: TRBV6-1
D gene: -
CDR3 protein: CASGSSQETQYF
CDR3 DNA: TGTGCCAGCGGGTCGAGCCAAGAGACCCAGTACTTC

clone size: -
J gene: TRBJ2-7
V gene: TRBV7-2
D gene: -
CDR3 protein: CASSLAPGRSYEQYF
CDR3 DNA: TGTGCCAGCAGCTTAGCGCCCGGACGGAGCTACGAGCAGTACTTC

clone size: -
J gene: TRBJ1-6
V gene: TRBV12-3/TRBV12-4
D gene: TRBD1
CDR3 protein: CASSSSGGGSPLHF
CDR3 DNA: TGTGCCAGCAGTTCTTCAGGGGGTGGTTCACCCCTCCACTTT

clone size: -
J gene: TRBJ2-1
V gene: TRBV30
D gene: -
CDR3 protein: CAWSVQVARNEQFF
CDR3 DNA: TGTGCCTGGAGTGTACAGGTAGCGAGGAATGAGCAGTTCTTC

clone size: -
J gene: TRBJ1-1
V gene: TRBV5-1
D gene: -
CDR3 protein: CASSRWAAMNTEAFF
CDR3 DNA: TGCGCCAGCAGCCGTTGGGCAGCTATGAACACTGAAGCTTTCTTT

clone size: medium-sized
J gene: TRBJ1-6
V gene: TRBV6-2/TRBV6-3
D gene: -
CDR3 protein: CASSWTRRSSPLHF
CDR3 DNA: TGTGCCAGCAGTTGGACCAGGCGGAGTTCACCCCTCCACTTT

clone size: many
J gene: TRBJ2-6
V gene: TRBV20-1
D gene: TRBD1
CDR3 protein: CSATRTGLSGANVLTF
CDR3 DNA: TGCAGTGCCACGAGGACAGGACTCTCTGGGGCCAACGTCCTGACTTTC

clone size: many
J gene: TRBJ1-3
V gene: TRBV30
D gene: -
CDR3 protein: CAWTSSGNTIYF
CDR3 DNA: TGTGCCTGGACTAGCTCTGGAAACACCATATATTTT

clone size: few
J gene: TRBJ1-2
V gene: TRBV28
D gene: -
CDR3 protein: CASSFGPRYGYTF
CDR3 DNA: TGTGCCAGCAGCTTTGGGCCTCGCTATGGCTACACCTTC

clone size: -
J gene: TRBJ2-7
V gene: TRBV12-3/TRBV12-4
D gene: -
CDR3 protein: CASRGTTTQSYEQYF
CDR3 DNA: TGTGCCAGCAGGGGGACCACTACCCAGTCCTACGAGCAGTACTTC

clone size: -
J gene: TRBJ2-1
V gene: TRBV11-1
D gene: TRBD2
CDR3 protein: CASSSSSGSLTGQFF
CDR3 DNA: TGTGCCAGCAGCTCGTCTAGCGGGAGTCTGACGGGGCAGTTCTTC

clone size: once
J gene: TRBJ1-1
V gene: TRBV18
D gene: -
CDR3 protein: CASSTVGGDTEAFF
CDR3 DNA: TGTGCCAGCTCAACTGTTGGGGGGGACACTGAAGCTTTCTTT

clone size: -
J gene: TRBJ2-5
V gene: TRBV7-9
D gene: TRBD1
CDR3 protein: CASTLVDRLRFETQYF
CDR3 DNA: TGTGCCAGCACCTTAGTGGACAGGCTACGATTTGAGACCCAGTACTTC

clone size: -
J gene: TRBJ2-6
V gene: TRBV5-1
D gene: TRBD2
CDR3 protein: CASSPGLAGGFWANVLTF
CDR3 DNA: TGCGCCAGCAGCCCGGGACTAGCTGGTGGCTTTTGGGCCAACGTCCTGACTTTC

clone size: few
J gene: TRBJ2-7
V gene: TRBV6-2/TRBV6-3
D gene: TRBD1
CDR3 protein: CASSREGAVSREQYF
CDR3 DNA: TGTGCCAGCAGTAGAGAGGGGGCAGTGAGTCGCGAGCAGTACTTC

clone size: few
J gene: TRBJ1-2
V gene: TRBV28
D gene: TRBD1
CDR3 protein: CASRRTGTGGDGYTF
CDR3 DNA: TGTGCCAGCCGCCGGACAGGGACAGGGGGCGATGGCTACACCTTC

clone size: -
J gene: TRBJ2-1
V gene: TRBV11-2
D gene: -
CDR3 protein: CASSSGLSHEQFF
CDR3 DNA: TGTGCCAGCAGCTCCGGACTGAGTCATGAGCAGTTCTTC

clone size: -
J gene: TRBJ2-1
V gene: TRBV5-1
D gene: -
CDR3 protein: CASRGESGVLGNEQFF
CDR3 DNA: TGCGCCAGCAGGGGGGAAAGCGGCGTCCTAGGTAATGAGCAGTTCTTC

clone size: few
J gene: TRBJ2-2
V gene: TRBV5-5
D gene: -
CDR3 protein: CASSLGRNMTGELFF
CDR3 DNA: TGTGCCAGCAGCTTGGGTCGAAATATGACCGGGGAGCTGTTTTTT

clone size: many
J gene: TRBJ2-5
V gene: TRBV20-1
D gene: TRBD2
CDR3 protein: CSAGGGRGTQYF
CDR3 DNA: TGCAGTGCTGGGGGGGGAAGGGGGACCCAGTACTTC

clone size: -
J gene: TRBJ2-1
V gene: TRBV2
D gene: TRBD1
CDR3 protein: CASRSGTGVGVSYNEQFF
CDR3 DNA: TGTGCCAGCAGGTCCGGGACAGGGGTCGGGGTCTCCTACAATGAGCAGTTCTTC

clone size: once
J gene: TRBJ2-7
V gene: TRBV11-3
D gene: -
CDR3 protein: CASSYEFWQGFYEQYF
CDR3 DNA: TGTGCCAGCAGCTACGAATTCTGGCAGGGATTCTACGAGCAGTACTTC

clone size: few
J gene: TRBJ2-1
V gene: TRBV19
D gene: TRBD2
CDR3 protein: CASSTRTSGRAQFF
CDR3 DNA: TGTGCCAGTAGTACCCGGACTAGCGGGAGGGCCCAGTTCTTC

clone size: -
J gene: TRBJ1-5
V gene: TRBV7-9
D gene: -
CDR3 protein: CASSFMGLNQPQHF
CDR3 DNA: TGTGCCAGCAGCTTTATGGGCTTAAATCAGCCCCAGCATTTT

clone size: few
J gene: TRBJ1-2
V gene: TRBV28
D gene: -
CDR3 protein: CASRMTVKDGYTF
CDR3 DNA: TGTGCCAGCAGGATGACGGTGAAGGATGGCTACACATTC

clone size: few
J gene: TRBJ2-1
V gene: TRBV6-1
D gene: TRBD2
CDR3 protein: CASSASGGYNEQFF
CDR3 DNA: TGTGCCAGCAGTGCTAGCGGGGGCTACAATGAGCAGTTCTTC

clone size: few
J gene: TRBJ2-7
V gene: TRBV28
D gene: -
CDR3 protein: CASSSAHSYEQYF
CDR3 DNA: TGTGCCAGCAGTTCGGCGCACAGCTACGAGCAGTACTTC

clone size: -
J gene: TRBJ2-2
V gene: TRBV5-8
D gene: -
CDR3 protein: CASSLYFPTSSGELFF
CDR3 DNA: TGTGCCAGCAGCTTATATTTCCCCACTAGTTCCGGGGAGCTGTTTTTT

clone size: many
J gene: TRBJ2-3
V gene: TRBV6-1
D gene: -
CDR3 protein: CASSEIQETDTQYF
CDR3 DNA: TGTGCCAGCAGTGAAATTCAGGAGACAGATACGCAGTATTTT

clone size: many
J gene: TRBJ1-2
V gene: TRBV24-1
D gene: -
CDR3 protein: CATREGGGAGDLYGYTF
CDR3 DNA: TGTGCCACCCGTGAGGGGGGGGGTGCCGGGGACCTCTATGGCTACACCTTC

clone size: -
J gene: TRBJ2-3
V gene: TRBV4-3
D gene: -
CDR3 protein: CASSLSSREKSTDTQYF
CDR3 DNA: TGCGCCAGCAGCCTATCCTCCAGGGAGAAAAGCACAGATACGCAGTATTTT

clone size: many
J gene: TRBJ2-2
V gene: TRBV3-1
D gene: -
CDR3 protein: CASSPWNTGELFF
CDR3 DNA: TGTGCCAGCAGCCCATGGAACACCGGGGAGCTGTTTTTT

clone size: -
J gene: TRBJ1-5
V gene: TRBV15
D gene: TRBD1
CDR3 protein: CATIRERDRGVRNQPQHF
CDR3 DNA: TGTGCCACCATCAGGGAAAGAGACAGGGGAGTCCGCAATCAGCCCCAGCATTTT

clone size: many
J gene: TRBJ2-7
V gene: TRBV5-6
D gene: -
CDR3 protein: CASSFRPELIESSYEQYF
CDR3 DNA: TGTGCCAGCAGCTTCAGGCCGGAACTAATCGAGAGCTCCTACGAGCAGTACTTC

clone size: few
J gene: TRBJ2-1
V gene: TRBV2
D gene: TRBD2
CDR3 protein: CAWREGLICNEQFF
CDR3 DNA: TGTGCCTGGAGGGAGGGATTAATCTGCAATGAGCAGTTCTTC

clone size: medium-sized
J gene: TRBJ2-7
V gene: TRBV28
D gene: TRBD1
CDR3 protein: CASRAGQGSFYEQYF
CDR3 DNA: TGTGCCAGCAGGGCGGGACAGGGGTCCTTCTACGAGCAGTACTTC

clone size: -
J gene: TRBJ2-1
V gene: TRBV15
D gene: TRBD2
CDR3 protein: CATSRAGTSGGWGQFF
CDR3 DNA: TGTGCCACCAGCAGGGCAGGGACTAGCGGGGGATGGGGGCAGTTCTTC

clone size: many
J gene: TRBJ2-1
V gene: TRBV6-6
D gene: TRBD2
CDR3 protein: CASNPTSGELSYNEQFF
CDR3 DNA: TGTGCCAGCAACCCGACTAGCGGGGAATTGTCCTACAATGAGCAGTTCTTC

clone size: many
J gene: TRBJ2-7
V gene: TRBV9
D gene: -
CDR3 protein: CASSVTGSSYEQYF
CDR3 DNA: TGTGCCAGCAGCGTGACCGGGAGCTCCTACGAGCAGTACTTC

clone size: once
J gene: TRBJ2-7
V gene: TRBV3-1
D gene: -
CDR3 protein: CASSQDPAGRPSSYEQYF
CDR3 DNA: TGTGCCAGCAGCCAAGACCCTGCGGGGCGCCCAAGCTCCTACGAGCAGTACTTC

clone size: many
J gene: TRBJ1-1
V gene: TRBV7-2
D gene: -
CDR3 protein: CASSFFLNTEAFF
CDR3 DNA: TGTGCCAGCAGCTTCTTCCTGAACACTGAAGCTTTCTTT